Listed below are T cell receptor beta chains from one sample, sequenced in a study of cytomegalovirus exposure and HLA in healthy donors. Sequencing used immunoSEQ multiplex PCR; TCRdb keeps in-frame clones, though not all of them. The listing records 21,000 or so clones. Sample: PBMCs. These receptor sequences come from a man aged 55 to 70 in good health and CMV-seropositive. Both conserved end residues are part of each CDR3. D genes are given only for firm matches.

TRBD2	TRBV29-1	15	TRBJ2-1	TGTAGCGCTTACGGGACTAGCGGGAAGTACAATGAGCAGTTCTTC	CSAYGTSGKYNEQFF